This T cell receptor (beta chain) was sequenced in a study of T cell clusters in autoimmune cytopenias. The overall study: The median distinct TRB clonotype count was 2,000 to 2,500 per sample, from a median roughly 47,000 reads.

TRB was amplified from 250 ng of peripheral blood genomic DNA per sample. CDR1 is MNHNS, CDR2 SASEGT, per germline. The CDR3 spans 16 residues. One tube held mixed TRB-A and TRB-B primer pools for touch-down PCR. TCRdb processed the multiplex PCR reads again and assigns one entry to each CDR3 protein, with no DNA. In all, the sample yields 7,000 or so distinct CDR3 sequences. By frequency, this clonotype registers medium-sized. These data were also filed under a second study, of T cell repertoires in aging, cancer and after chemotherapy.

This receptor was identified in a human donor in good health. The V and J genes are TRBV6-1 and TRBJ2-6. Material for sequencing was peripheral blood. This CDR3 is CASSDASQTGANVLTF.